What follows is one T cell receptor (beta chain) and its context. Purification of the CD8+ and CD4+ T cells relied on negative isolation, and TEMRA cells underwent FACS enrichment. This sample is part of a study of CD8 T cells in Susac syndrome. This CDR3 is 14 amino acids long. V was pared by 5 bases and J by 3 bases, with 17 bases between. From germline, CDR1 is SQVTM and CDR2 ANQGSEA. Random hexamers served to reverse transcribe roughly 0.45 to 1 ug RNA. MiXCR, run by TCRdb on the immunoSEQ multiplex PCR reads, gives a single entry per CDR3 protein. The data contain about 110,000 distinct CDR3 sequences, roughly 95% of them singletons.

Specimen: CD4+ T cells from PBMCs. This TCR came from a human donor in good health. The rearrangement links TRBV29-1 to TRBJ2-7; possibly TRBD1 or TRBD2 for D (5 bases each). CDR3 nucleotides: TGCAGCGTTTGTGGCCCGGGACGGGGCTACGAGCAGTACTTC. It translates to CSVCGPGRGYEQYF.